The entry that follows covers one T cell receptor beta chain sequence. Its antigen is still unknown. Per germline, CDR1 SGDLS and CDR2 YYNGEE. The CDR3 spans 16 residues. The data are from a study of CXCR3-negative and CXCR3-positive naive CD8 T cells. The study, taken as a whole, reports: TRBV-TRBJ usage was similar across naive CXCR3 subsets but distinct in memory cells. CXCR3-positive naive cells carried more hydrophobic TRB CDR3s than CXCR3-negative ones.

Carrying UMI labels, the TRB cDNA libraries were prepared through 5' RACE. TCRdb reanalyzed the 5' RACE reads, giving one entry per CDR3 protein sequence and no DNA. This sample contains around 65,000 distinct CDR3 sequences. The clonotype comes from a human donor in good health. Some clones in this sample may be carry-over from other donors' samples. V is TRBV9 and J is TRBJ2-7; the D call of TRBD1 rests on TCRdb alone, since no DNA is present to check it. The sample comprised naive CXCR3+ CD8+ T cells from blood. Subset of the sample: CD45RO-CCR7+CD27+CD95- naive CD8+ T cells expressing CXCR3 (TNR3+). CDR3 sequence: CASSPPGQPGIDEQYF.